This T cell receptor (beta chain) comes out of a study of T-cell reconstitution after alpha-beta-depleted transplantation in children. Between the trimmed V and J ends, which lost 4 bases and 1 base, there was a span of 11 bases. Germline CDR1 SGHVS, CDR2 FQNEAQ. The CDR3 extends over 15 amino acids. A TCRbeta library incorporating unique molecular identifiers was prepared. TCRdb used MiXCR to reprocess the PCR reads, holding one entry per CDR3 protein. The data contain some 400,000 distinct CDR3 sequences, approximately 20% of them singletons. The input for sequencing was PBMCs from the stem cell graft donor, taken from the stem cell graft. This clonotype was sampled from a human donor who donated a stem cell graft to a child with acute myeloid leukemia. The gene calls are TRBV7-8 and TRBJ2-1, with D possibly matching TRBD1 (6 bases). The CDR3 DNA follows: TGTGCCAGCAGCTACCAGGGGTTATCCTACAATGAGCAGTTCTTC. Translating gives CASSYQGLSYNEQFF.